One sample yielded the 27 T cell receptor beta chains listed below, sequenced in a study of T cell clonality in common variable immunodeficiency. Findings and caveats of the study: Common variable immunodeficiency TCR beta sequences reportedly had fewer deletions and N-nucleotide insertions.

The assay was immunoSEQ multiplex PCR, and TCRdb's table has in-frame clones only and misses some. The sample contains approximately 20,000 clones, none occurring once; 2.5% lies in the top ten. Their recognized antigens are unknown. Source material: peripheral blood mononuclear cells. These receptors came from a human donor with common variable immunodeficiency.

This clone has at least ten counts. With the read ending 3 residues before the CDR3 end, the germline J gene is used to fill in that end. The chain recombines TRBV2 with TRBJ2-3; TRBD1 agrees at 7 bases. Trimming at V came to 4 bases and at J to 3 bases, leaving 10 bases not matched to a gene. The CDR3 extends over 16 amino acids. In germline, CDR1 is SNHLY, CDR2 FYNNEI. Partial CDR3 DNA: TGTGCCAGCAGTGTTCGACAGGGCTTTGGGACAGATACG. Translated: CASSVRQGFGTDT. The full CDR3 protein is CASSVRQGFGTDTQYF.

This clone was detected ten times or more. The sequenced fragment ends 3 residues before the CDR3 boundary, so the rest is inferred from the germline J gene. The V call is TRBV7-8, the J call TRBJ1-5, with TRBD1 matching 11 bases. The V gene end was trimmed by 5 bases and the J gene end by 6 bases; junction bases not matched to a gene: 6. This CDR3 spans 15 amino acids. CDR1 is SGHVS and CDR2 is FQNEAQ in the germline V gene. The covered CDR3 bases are TGTGCCAGCAGCACCGGACAGGGGGCAGGTCAGCCC. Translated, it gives CASSTGQGAGQP. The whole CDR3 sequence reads CASSTGQGAGQPQHF.

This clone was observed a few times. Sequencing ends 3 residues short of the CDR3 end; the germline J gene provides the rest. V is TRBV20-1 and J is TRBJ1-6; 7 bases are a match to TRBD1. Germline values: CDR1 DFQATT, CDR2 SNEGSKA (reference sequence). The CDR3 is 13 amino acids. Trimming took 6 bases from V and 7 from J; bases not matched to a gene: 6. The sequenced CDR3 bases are TGCAGTGCCTCGGGACAGCTAAATTCACCC. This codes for CSASGQLNSP. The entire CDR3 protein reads CSASGQLNSPLHF.

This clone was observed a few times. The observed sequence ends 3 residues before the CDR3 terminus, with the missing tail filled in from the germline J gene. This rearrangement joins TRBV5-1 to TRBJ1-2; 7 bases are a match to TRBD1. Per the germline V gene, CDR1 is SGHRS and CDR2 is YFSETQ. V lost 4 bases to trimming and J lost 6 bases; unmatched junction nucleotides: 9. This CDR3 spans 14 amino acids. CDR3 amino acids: CASSLSNRGDGYTF. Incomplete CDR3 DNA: TGCGCCAGCAGCCTCTCGAACAGGGGCGATGGC. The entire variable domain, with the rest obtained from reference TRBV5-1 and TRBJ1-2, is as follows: KAGVTQTPRYLIKTRGQQVTLSCSPISGHRSVSWYQQTPGQGLQFLFEYFSETQRNKGNFPGRFSGRQFSNSRSEMNVSTLELGDSALYLCASSLSNRGDGYTFGSGTRLTVV.

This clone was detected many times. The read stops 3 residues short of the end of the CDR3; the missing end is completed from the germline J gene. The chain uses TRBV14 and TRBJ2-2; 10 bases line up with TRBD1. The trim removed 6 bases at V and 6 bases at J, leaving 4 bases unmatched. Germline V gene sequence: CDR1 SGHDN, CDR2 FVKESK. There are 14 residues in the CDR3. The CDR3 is CASRRQGAAGELFF. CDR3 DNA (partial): TGTGCCAGCAGGCGACAGGGGGCGGCCGGGGAG.

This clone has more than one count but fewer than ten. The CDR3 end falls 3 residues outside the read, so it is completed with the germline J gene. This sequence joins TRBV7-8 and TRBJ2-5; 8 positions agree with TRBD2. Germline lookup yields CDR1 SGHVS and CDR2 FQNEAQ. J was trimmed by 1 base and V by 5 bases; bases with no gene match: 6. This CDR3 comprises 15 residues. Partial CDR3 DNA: TGTGCCAGCAGCCCAAAACTAGCGGTCCAAGAGACC. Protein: CASSPKLAVQET. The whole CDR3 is CASSPKLAVQETQYF.

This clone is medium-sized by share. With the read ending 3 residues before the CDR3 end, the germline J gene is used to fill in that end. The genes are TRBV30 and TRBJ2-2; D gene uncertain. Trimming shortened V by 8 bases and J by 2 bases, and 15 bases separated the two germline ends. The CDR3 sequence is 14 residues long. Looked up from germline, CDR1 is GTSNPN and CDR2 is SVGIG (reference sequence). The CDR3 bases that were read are TGTGCCAGCGTGGTGACTTACAACACCGGGGAG. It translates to CASVVTYNTGE. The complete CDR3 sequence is CASVVTYNTGELFF.

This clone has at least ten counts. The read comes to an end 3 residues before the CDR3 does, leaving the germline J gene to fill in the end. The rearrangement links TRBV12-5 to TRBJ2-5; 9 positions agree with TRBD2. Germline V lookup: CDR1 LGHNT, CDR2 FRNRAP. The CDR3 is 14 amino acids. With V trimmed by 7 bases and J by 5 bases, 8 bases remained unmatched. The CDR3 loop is CASAVAGAGETQYF. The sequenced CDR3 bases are TGTGCTAGTGCCGTAGCGGGAGCTGGTGAGACC.

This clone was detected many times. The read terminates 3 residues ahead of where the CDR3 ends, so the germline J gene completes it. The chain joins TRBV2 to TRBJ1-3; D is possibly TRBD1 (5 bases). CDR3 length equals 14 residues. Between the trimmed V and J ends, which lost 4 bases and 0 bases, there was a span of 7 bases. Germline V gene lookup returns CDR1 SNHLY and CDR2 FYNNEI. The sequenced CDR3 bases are TGTGCCAGCAGTGTACAGGACTCTGGAAACACC. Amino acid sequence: CASSVQDSGNT. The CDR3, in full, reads CASSVQDSGNTIYF.

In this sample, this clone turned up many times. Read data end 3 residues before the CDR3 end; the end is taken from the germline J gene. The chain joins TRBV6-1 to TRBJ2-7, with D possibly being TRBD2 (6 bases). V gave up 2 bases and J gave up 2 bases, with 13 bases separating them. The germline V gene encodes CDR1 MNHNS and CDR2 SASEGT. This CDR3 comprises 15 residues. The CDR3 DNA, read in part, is TGTGCCAGCAGTGAAAAGGGGCGGGGAACCTACGAG. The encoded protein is CASSEKGRGTYE. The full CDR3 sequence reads CASSEKGRGTYEQYF.

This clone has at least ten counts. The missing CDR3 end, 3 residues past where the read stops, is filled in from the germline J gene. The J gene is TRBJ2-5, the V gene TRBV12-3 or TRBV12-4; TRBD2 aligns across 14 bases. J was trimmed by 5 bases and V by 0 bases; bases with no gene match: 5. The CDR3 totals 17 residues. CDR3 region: CASSLAGLAGEGETQYF. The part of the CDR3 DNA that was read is TGTGCCAGCAGTTTAGCGGGACTAGCGGGAGAAGGCGAGACC.

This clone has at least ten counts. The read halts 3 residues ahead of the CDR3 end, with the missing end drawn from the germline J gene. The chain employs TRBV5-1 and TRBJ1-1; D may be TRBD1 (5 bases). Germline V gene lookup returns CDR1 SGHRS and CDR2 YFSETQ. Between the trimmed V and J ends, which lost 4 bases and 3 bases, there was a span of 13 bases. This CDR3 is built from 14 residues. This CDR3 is CASSLDWGDTEAFF. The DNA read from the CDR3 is TGCGCCAGCAGCCTAGACTGGGGGGACACTGAA.

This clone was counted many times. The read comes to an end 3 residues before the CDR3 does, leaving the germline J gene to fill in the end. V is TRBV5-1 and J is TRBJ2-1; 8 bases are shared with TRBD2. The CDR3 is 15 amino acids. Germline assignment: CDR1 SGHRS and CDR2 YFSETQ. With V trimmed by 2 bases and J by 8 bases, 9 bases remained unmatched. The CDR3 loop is CASSFGGGKSHEQFF. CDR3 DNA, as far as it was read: TGCGCCAGCAGCTTCGGGGGGGGGAAGTCCCATGAG.

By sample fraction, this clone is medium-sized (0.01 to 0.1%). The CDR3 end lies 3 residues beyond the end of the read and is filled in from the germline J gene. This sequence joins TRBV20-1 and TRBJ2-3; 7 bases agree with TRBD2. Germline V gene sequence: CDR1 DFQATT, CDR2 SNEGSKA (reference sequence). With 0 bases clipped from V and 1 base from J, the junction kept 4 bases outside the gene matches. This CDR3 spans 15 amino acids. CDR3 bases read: TGCAGTGCTAGAGATCGCGGGGGACGCACAGATACG. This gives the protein CSARDRGGRTDT. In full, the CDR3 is CSARDRGGRTDTQYF.

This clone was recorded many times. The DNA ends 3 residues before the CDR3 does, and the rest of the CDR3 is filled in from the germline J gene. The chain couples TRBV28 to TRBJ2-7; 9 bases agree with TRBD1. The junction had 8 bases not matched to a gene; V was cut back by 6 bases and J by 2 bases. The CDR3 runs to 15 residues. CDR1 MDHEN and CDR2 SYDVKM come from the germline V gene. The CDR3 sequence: CASRLDRGRTYEQYF. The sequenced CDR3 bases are TGTGCCAGCAGGCTGGACAGGGGTAGAACCTACGAG. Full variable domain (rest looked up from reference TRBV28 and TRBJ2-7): DVKVTQSSRYLVKRTGEKVFLECVQDMDHENMFWYRQDPGLGLRLIYFSYDVKMKEKGDIPEGYSVSREKKERFSLILESASTNQTSMYLCASRLDRGRTYEQYFGPGTRLTVT.

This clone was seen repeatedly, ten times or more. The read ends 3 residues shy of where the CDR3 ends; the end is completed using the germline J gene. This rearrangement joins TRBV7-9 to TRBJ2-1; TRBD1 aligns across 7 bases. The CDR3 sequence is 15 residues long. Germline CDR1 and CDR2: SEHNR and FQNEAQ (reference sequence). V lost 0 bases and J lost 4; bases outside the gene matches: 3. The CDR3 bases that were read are TGTGCCAGCAGCTTAGCCGACAGGGCGTACAATGAG. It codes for CASSLADRAYNE. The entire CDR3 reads CASSLADRAYNEQFF.

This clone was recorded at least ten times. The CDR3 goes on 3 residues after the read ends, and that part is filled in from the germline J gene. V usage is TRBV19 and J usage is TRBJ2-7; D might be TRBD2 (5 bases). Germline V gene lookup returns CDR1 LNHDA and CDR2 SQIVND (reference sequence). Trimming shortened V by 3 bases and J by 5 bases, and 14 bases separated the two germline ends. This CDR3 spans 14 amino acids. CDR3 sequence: CASSIKRGRNEQYF. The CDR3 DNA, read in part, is TGTGCCAGTAGTATTAAACGGGGAAGGAACGAG.

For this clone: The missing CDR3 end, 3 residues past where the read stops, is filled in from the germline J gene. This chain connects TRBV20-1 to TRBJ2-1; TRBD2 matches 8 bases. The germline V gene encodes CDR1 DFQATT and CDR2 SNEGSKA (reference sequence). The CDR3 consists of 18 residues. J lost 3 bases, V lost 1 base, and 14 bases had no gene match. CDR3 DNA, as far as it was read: TGCAGTGCTAGAGGATTGTGGAAGCGGGAGAGGTACTACAATGAG. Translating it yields CSARGLWKRERYYNE. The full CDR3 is CSARGLWKRERYYNEQFF.

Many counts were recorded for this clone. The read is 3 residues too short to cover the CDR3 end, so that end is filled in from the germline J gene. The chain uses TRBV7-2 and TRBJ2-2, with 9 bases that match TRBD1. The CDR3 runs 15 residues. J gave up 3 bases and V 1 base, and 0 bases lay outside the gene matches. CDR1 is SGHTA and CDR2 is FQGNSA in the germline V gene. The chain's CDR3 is CASSLGQGDTGELFF. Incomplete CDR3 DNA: TGTGCCAGCAGCTTAGGACAGGGGGACACCGGGGAG.

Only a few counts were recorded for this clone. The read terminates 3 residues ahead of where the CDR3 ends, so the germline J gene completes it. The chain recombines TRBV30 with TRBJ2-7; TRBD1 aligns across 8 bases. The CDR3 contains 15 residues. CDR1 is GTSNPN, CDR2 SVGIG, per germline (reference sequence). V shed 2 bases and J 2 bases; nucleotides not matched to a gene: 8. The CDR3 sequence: CAWSPRAGGTYEQYF. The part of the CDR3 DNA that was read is TGTGCCTGGAGTCCTAGGGCAGGGGGCACCTACGAG.

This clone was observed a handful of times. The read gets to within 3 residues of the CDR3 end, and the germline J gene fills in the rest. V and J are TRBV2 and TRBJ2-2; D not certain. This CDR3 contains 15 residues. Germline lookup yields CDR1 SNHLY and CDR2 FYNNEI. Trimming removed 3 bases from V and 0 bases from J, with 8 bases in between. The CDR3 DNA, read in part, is TGTGCCAGCAGTGACAGGCGTACGAACACCGGGGAG. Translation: CASSDRRTNTGE. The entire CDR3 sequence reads CASSDRRTNTGELFF.

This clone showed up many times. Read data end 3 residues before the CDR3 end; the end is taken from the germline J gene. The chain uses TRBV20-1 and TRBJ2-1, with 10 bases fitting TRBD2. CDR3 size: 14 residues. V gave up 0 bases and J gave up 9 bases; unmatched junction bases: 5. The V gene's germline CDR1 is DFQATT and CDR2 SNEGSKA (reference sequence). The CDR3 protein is CSARDVLAGVEQFF. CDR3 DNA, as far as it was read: TGCAGTGCTAGAGATGTCCTAGCGGGAGTTGAG.

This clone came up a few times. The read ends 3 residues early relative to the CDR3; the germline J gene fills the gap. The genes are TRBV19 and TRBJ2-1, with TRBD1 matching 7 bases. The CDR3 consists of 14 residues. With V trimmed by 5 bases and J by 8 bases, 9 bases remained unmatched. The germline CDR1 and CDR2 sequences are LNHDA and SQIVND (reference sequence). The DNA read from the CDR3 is TGTGCCAGTAGTCCAGACAGGGTGCCCTATGAG. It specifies CASSPDRVPYE. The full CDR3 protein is CASSPDRVPYEQFF.

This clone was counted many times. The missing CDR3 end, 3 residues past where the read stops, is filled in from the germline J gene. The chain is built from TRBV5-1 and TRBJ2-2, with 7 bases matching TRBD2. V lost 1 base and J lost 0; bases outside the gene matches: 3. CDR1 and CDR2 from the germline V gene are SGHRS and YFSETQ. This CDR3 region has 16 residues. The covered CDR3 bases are TGCGCCAGCAGCTTGCGCGGGGGAGCGAACACCGGGGAG. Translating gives CASSLRGGANTGE. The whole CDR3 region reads CASSLRGGANTGELFF.

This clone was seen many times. The part of the CDR3 DNA that was read is TGTGCCAGCTCACCCGTTGGCGGGAGAGGGGATACG. Residues: CASSPVGGRGDT. The full-length CDR3 reads as CASSPVGGRGDTQYF. The chain is built from TRBV18 and TRBJ2-3; 7 bases agree with TRBD2. Read coverage stops 3 residues before the CDR3 terminus; the germline J gene supplies the remainder. The ends lost 3 bases at V and 6 bases at J; junction bases unmatched: 9. The CDR3 sequence is 15 residues long. Looked up from germline, CDR1 is KGHSH and CDR2 is LQKENI.

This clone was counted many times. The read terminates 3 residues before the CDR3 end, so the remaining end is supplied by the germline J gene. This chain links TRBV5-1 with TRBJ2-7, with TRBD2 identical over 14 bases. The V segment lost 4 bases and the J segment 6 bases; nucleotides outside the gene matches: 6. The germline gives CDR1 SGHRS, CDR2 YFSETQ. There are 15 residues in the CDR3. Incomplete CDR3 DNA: TGCGCCAGCAGCCCGGGACTAGCGGGAGCATCCGAG. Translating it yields CASSPGLAGASE. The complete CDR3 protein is CASSPGLAGASEQYF.

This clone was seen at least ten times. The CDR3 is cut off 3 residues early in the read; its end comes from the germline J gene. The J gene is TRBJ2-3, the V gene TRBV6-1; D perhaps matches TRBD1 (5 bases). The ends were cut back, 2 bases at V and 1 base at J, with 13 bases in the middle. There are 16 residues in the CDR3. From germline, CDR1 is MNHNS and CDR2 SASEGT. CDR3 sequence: CASSEQGRRGTDTQYF. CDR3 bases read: TGTGCCAGCAGTGAACAGGGCCGCCGCGGCACAGATACG.